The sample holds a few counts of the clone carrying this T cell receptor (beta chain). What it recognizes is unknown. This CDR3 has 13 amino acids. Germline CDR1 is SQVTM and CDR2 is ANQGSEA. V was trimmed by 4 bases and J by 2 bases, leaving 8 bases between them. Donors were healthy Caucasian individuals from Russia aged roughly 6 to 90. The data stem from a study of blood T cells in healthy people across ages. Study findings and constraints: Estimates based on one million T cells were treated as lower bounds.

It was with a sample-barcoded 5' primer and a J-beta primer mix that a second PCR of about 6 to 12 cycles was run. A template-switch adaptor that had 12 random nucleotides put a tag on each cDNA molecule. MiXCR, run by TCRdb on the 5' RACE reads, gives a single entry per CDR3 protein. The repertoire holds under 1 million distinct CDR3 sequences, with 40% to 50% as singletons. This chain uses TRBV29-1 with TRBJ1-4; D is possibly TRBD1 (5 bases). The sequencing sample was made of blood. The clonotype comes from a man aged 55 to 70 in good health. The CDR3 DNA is TGCAGCGTTGGGGCAGGGACTAATGAAAAACTGTTTTTT. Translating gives CSVGAGTNEKLFF.